A selection of T cell receptor beta chains follows, all from one sample in a study of blood T cell repertoires in COVID-19. The protocol was immunoSEQ multiplex PCR, while the TCRdb copy is restricted to in-frame clones and leaves out a portion. The table records approximately 280,000 clones, 70% to 90% of them present only once. Sequencing was performed on peripheral blood. Every receptor here comes from a man between 45 and 60 years old with active or convalescent COVID-19. CDR3s include the opening cysteine and the closing phenylalanine or tryptophan. The D gene is left open where the match is weak. Not every row has a clone size; where given, it reads once, few, many or a size class.

>TRBJ1-3|once|TRBD1|TRBV10-3
TGTGCCATCAAACTGACAGGGGCTGGAAACACCATATATTTT
CAIKLTGAGNTIYF
>TRBJ1-1|once|TRBD1|TRBV5-1
TGCGCCAGCAGCTTGACAGGGGCTCGGATGAACACTGAAGCTTTCTTT
CASSLTGARMNTEAFF
>TRBJ2-5|NA|NA|TRBV24-1
TGTGCCACCAGTGATGCAGGGATTGGAGAGACCCAGTACTTC
CATSDAGIGETQYF
>TRBJ1-1|few|NA|TRBV6-5
TGTGCCACCTTCCGCGGGGTGGGTACTGAAGCTTTCTTT
CATFRGVGTEAFF
>TRBJ2-2|NA|TRBD2|TRBV5-1
TGCGCCAGCAGCTTGTTGACTAGCGGGACGAGCGGGGAGCTGTTTTTT
CASSLLTSGTSGELFF
>TRBJ1-5|few|TRBD1|TRBV19
TGTGCCAGTAGTCATGACAGGGGCCTTAGCAATCAGCCCCAGCATTTT
CASSHDRGLSNQPQHF
>TRBJ2-5|NA|NA|TRBV5-6
TGTGCCAGCAGCTCCAGGGTAGGGGAGACCCAGTACTTC
CASSSRVGETQYF
>TRBJ1-3|NA|TRBD1|TRBV3-1/TRBV3-2
TGTGCCAGCAGCCCAATATCTACAGGGGGCTCTGGAAACACCATATATTTT
CASSPISTGGSGNTIYF
>TRBJ1-3|NA|TRBD1|TRBV5-4
TGTGCCAGCAGCGCCGCAGGGGGCAGCGGAAACACCATATATTTT
CASSAAGGSGNTIYF
>TRBJ1-1|NA|NA|TRBV30
TGTGCCTGGAGCAGGGGCCTGAACGCTGAAGCTTTCTTT
CAWSRGLNAEAFF
>TRBJ2-1|NA|NA|TRBV6-5
TGTGCCAGCAGTTACTCAGAGGGCCACAATGAGCAGTTCTTC
CASSYSEGHNEQFF
>TRBJ2-7|once|TRBD2|TRBV6-2/TRBV6-3
TGTGCCAGCAGTTACAGCGGGAGGGCCGTCGAGCAGTACTTC
CASSYSGRAVEQYF
>TRBJ2-4|NA|NA|TRBV19
TGTGCCAGTAGTATAGGTGGGGAGACCCCCAAAAACATTCAGTACTTC
CASSIGGETPKNIQYF
>TRBJ1-1|once|NA|TRBV5-5
TGTGCCAGCAGCTTCGTGGGCCAGGGCACTGAAGCTTTCTTT
CASSFVGQGTEAFF
>TRBJ1-4|NA|TRBD1|TRBV5-6
TGTGCCAGCAGCCCGGGACAGGGTAGGACTAATGAAAAACTGTTTTTT
CASSPGQGRTNEKLFF
>TRBJ1-2|NA|TRBD1|TRBV7-9
TGTGCCAGCAGCCGACTCTCGGGACAGGGCGGCTATGGCTACACCTTC
CASSRLSGQGGYGYTF
>TRBJ2-7|few|TRBD2|TRBV18
TGTGCCAGCTCACCGGTAGCGGGAGGCTACGAGCAGTACTTC
CASSPVAGGYEQYF
>TRBJ1-2|NA|TRBD1|TRBV18
TGTGCCAGCTCACCACAGGCCCAGGGGGCATATGGCTACACCTTC
CASSPQAQGAYGYTF
>TRBJ2-1|NA|NA|TRBV25-1
TGTGCCAGCAGCCCTCGCGGGAAGGGAGGTTACAATGAGCAGTTCTTC
CASSPRGKGGYNEQFF
>TRBJ2-1|NA|TRBD1|TRBV3-1/TRBV3-2
TGTGCCAGCAGCCACCACGGGACAGGCTCCTACAATGAGCAGTTCTTC
CASSHHGTGSYNEQFF
>TRBJ1-4|NA|NA|TRBV2
TGTGCCAGCACACAAGAGGGAGGAACTAATGAAAAACTGTTTTTT
CASTQEGGTNEKLFF
>TRBJ1-5|few|NA|TRBV6-5
TGTGCCAGCAGTTACCAGGGCAATCAGCCCCAGCATTTT
CASSYQGNQPQHF